Following are 7 T cell receptor beta chains from one sample sequenced in a study of neurological immune-mediated disorders. TCRdb reanalysed the 5' RACE reads using MiXCR and keeps one entry per CDR3 protein. The data contain some 15,000 distinct CDR3 sequences, 3.5% of them singletons. Sequencing input: CD8+ T cells from blood. The receptors were gathered from a woman between 40 and 55 years old in good health.

This clonotype has ten or more counts. V usage is TRBV10-3 and J usage is TRBJ2-7; 10 positions match TRBD2. Germline V lookup: CDR1 ENHRY, CDR2 SYGVKD. The junction had 6 bases not matched to a gene; V was cut back by 8 bases and J by 2 bases. CDR3 size: 14 residues. CDR3 nucleotide sequence: TGTGCCATCTCTGGACTAGCGGCGACCTACGAGCAGTACTTC. Its translation is CAISGLAATYEQYF.

This clonotype was seen repeatedly, ten times or more. The chain has TRBV29-1 and TRBJ2-2; TRBD2 aligns across 11 bases. This CDR3 spans 19 amino acids. The trim removed 7 bases at V and 2 bases at J, leaving 18 bases unmatched. CDR1 SQVTM and CDR2 ANQGSEA come from the germline V gene. CDR3 bases: TGCAGCGCCGCACCGAGGGGGCCTAGCGGGAGGACCAACACCGGGGAGCTGTTTTTT. It codes for CSAAPRGPSGRTNTGELFF.

This clonotype was found many times. The J gene is TRBJ2-1, the V gene TRBV20-1, with TRBD2 matching over 13 bases. V lost 5 bases and J lost 7; bases outside the gene matches: 8. Germline V lookup: CDR1 DFQATT, CDR2 SNEGSKA (reference sequence). This CDR3 has 15 residues. The CDR3 sequence is CSARGLAGEINEQFF. The CDR3 region has the DNA TGCAGTGCTCGCGGACTAGCGGGAGAGATTAATGAGCAGTTCTTC.

This clonotype was found many times. This chain links TRBV12-3 or TRBV12-4 with TRBJ1-2, with unresolved D. The CDR3 loop spans 16 amino acids. Trimming took 2 bases from V and 2 from J, leaving 15 bases between them. DNA for the CDR3: TGTGCCAGCAGTTTACCCTCCATGGGAGGGAACTATGGCTACACCTTC. Residues: CASSLPSMGGNYGYTF.

This clonotype was counted ten times or more. The V call is TRBV3-1, the J call TRBJ2-7, with 8 positions matching TRBD2. The CDR3 length is 16 residues. The ends lost 1 base at V and 2 bases at J; junction bases unmatched: 7. Per the germline V gene, CDR1 is LGHDT and CDR2 is YNNKEL (reference sequence). CDR3 sequence (DNA): TGTGCCAGCAGCCAAGTAAACGGGAGGGATCCCTACGAGCAGTACTTC. Translating it yields CASSQVNGRDPYEQYF.

At least ten counts were recorded for this clonotype. Mismatch with germline at one junction end may stem from a read error. The chain carries TRBV7-7 and TRBJ2-5; 7 nucleotides match TRBD1. Germline V gene data show CDR1 as SSHAT and CDR2 as FNYEAQ (reference sequence). The CDR3 spans 15 residues. The CDR3 DNA reads TGTGCTAGCAGCTTAGATACAGGGGTAGGAGAGACCCAGTACTTC. It encodes CASSLDTGVGETQYF.

This clonotype was counted at least ten times. The chain couples TRBV19 to TRBJ2-7; D remains unclear. The CDR3 extends over 12 amino acids. CDR1 and CDR2 from the germline V gene are LNHDA and SQIVND (reference sequence). V was shortened by 0 bases and J by 3 bases, with 3 bases between the two germline ends. The CDR3 sequence is CASSIDRYEQYF. CDR3 bases: TGTGCCAGTAGTATAGATCGCTACGAGCAGTACTTC.